This T cell receptor beta chain was obtained from a study of blood T cell repertoires in COVID-19. The CDR3 contains 13 residues. V shed 2 bases and J shed 1 base, with 8 bases lying between them. The germline V gene has CDR1 GTSNPN and CDR2 SVGIG (reference sequence). Enrolled during active infection, Seattle patients were then followed longitudinally. The protocol was immunoSEQ multiplex PCR, while the TCRdb copy is restricted to in-frame clones and leaves out a portion. Of 150,000 or so clones listed, 85% to 90% are singletons. Comments on this clone: The sample holds other DNA sequences that translate to the same CDR3.

The rearrangement joins TRBV30 to TRBJ1-1; D is possibly TRBD1 (5 bases). The clonotype comes from a man aged 55-75 years with COVID-19, enrolled during active disease. Sample: peripheral blood. CDR3: CAWSIQGNTEAFF. In DNA form, the CDR3 reads TGTGCCTGGAGTATTCAGGGGAACACTGAAGCTTTCTTT. The full variable domain, completed using reference TRBV30 and TRBJ1-1, is SQTIHQWPATLVQPVGSPLSLECTVEGTSNPNLYWYRQAAGRGLQLLFYSVGIGQISSEVPQNLSASRPQDRQFILSSKKLLLSDSGFYLCAWSIQGNTEAFFGQGTRLTVV.